These 31 T cell receptor beta chains share one sample of origin, sequenced in a study of beta chain features in type 1 diabetes. As every portion of the isolated RNA was reverse transcribed, the sequencing read expressed TCRB transcripts. This table comes from immunoSEQ multiplex PCR, and its TCRdb copy is limited to in-frame clones, with some not included. The table lists roughly 400,000 clones, approximately 13% of them singletons. The sequenced sample consisted of naive CD4+ T cells from blood. The origin of the receptors is a man in his thirties or forties in good health.

This rearrangement joins TRBV19 to TRBJ2-1; TRBD2 aligns across 10 bases. The V gene's germline CDR1 is LNHDA and CDR2 SQIVND (reference sequence). V gave up 5 bases and J gave up 6 bases; unmatched junction bases: 10. CDR3 length equals 16 residues. CDR3 protein: CASSQRSGRAINEQFF. In DNA, the CDR3 is TGTGCCAGTAGTCAGAGGAGCGGGAGGGCCATCAATGAGCAGTTCTTC.

The CDR3 spells CASSFSGTDTQYF. In nucleotides, the CDR3 is TGTGCCAGCAGCTTCTCTGGCACAGATACGCAGTATTTT. V gene TRBV11-2 combines with J gene TRBJ2-3; D not certain. The CDR3 runs to 13 residues. Trimming took off 3 bases at V and 1 base at J, with 5 bases between the two ends. CDR1 is SGHAT and CDR2 is FQNNGV in the germline V gene.

This clone showed up just a few times. CDR3 residues: CASTWTDSYEQYF. For the CDR3, the DNA is TGTGCCAGCACCTGGACGGACTCCTACGAGCAGTACTTC. The V gene is TRBV7-9, the J gene TRBJ2-7; D not resolved. V was pared by 7 bases and J by 0 bases, with 10 bases between. Germline V lookup: CDR1 SEHNR, CDR2 FQNEAQ (reference sequence). The CDR3 loop spans 13 amino acids.

This clone was counted only a few times. This sample also contains other DNA sequences that code for the same CDR3. This chain connects TRBV29-1 to TRBJ1-1; unclear D gene. The CDR3 consists of 10 residues. V was trimmed by 7 bases and J by 1 base, leaving 4 bases between them. In germline, CDR1 is SQVTM, CDR2 ANQGSEA. The chain's CDR3 is CSGTNTEAFF. The CDR3 bases are TGCAGCGGCACGAACACTGAAGCTTTCTTT. The full variable domain, in which reference TRBV29-1 and TRBJ1-1 provide the parts outside the CDR3, is SAVISQKPSRDICQRGTSLTIQCQVDSQVTMMFWYRQQPGQSLTLIATANQGSEATYESGFVIDKFPISRPNLTFSTLTVSNMSPEDSSIYLCSGTNTEAFFGQGTRLTVV.

The chain joins TRBV6-1 to TRBJ2-4; D is perhaps TRBD2 (5 bases). Germline lookup yields CDR1 MNHNS and CDR2 SASEGT. There are 12 residues in the CDR3. Trimming cost V 7 bases and J 9 bases, with 13 bases left between them. This CDR3 reads CASTTGAGIQYF. As DNA, the CDR3 is TGTGCCAGCACCACGGGCGCGGGCATTCAGTACTTC.

This clone was seen just once. The chain couples TRBV7-2 to TRBJ2-3; D tentatively reads TRBD1 or TRBD2 (5 bases each). The germline V and J ends were trimmed by 2 bases and 4 bases, with 7 bases remaining between them. Germline-derived CDR1 and CDR2 are SGHTA and FQGNSA. The CDR3 is 13 amino acids. The CDR3 DNA is TGTGCCAGCAGCTTAATGGGGGCAGATACGCAGTATTTT. It specifies CASSLMGADTQYF. Together with reference TRBV7-2 and TRBJ2-3, the CDR3 gives the full variable domain: GAGVSQSPSNKVTEKGKDVELRCDPISGHTALYWYRQSLGQGLEFLIYFQGNSAPDKSGLPSDRFSAERTGGSVSTLTIQRTQQEDSAVYLCASSLMGADTQYFGPGTRLTVL.

This clone was counted a few times. This chain connects TRBV7-8 to TRBJ2-3, with no clear D. The CDR3 is 14 amino acids. V lost 2 bases and J 5 bases, leaving 11 bases between the germline ends. Germline CDR1 reads SGHVS; CDR2 reads FQNEAQ. The CDR3: CASSLTYTEDTQYF. CDR3 bases: TGTGCCAGCAGCTTAACCTACACGGAAGATACGCAGTATTTT.

The chain joins TRBV5-1 to TRBJ2-7, with TRBD1 identical over 7 bases. The V and J ends lost 5 bases and 7 bases, in that order; junction bases with no gene match: 9. This CDR3 comprises 13 residues. CDR1 is SGHRS, CDR2 YFSETQ, per germline. The CDR3 DNA follows: TGCGCCAGCAGTCGCCGACAGGGCGGGGAGCAGTACTTC. Encoded protein: CASSRRQGGEQYF. Full variable domain (rest looked up from reference TRBV5-1 and TRBJ2-7): KAGVTQTPRYLIKTRGQQVTLSCSPISGHRSVSWYQQTPGQGLQFLFEYFSETQRNKGNFPGRFSGRQFSNSRSEMNVSTLELGDSALYLCASSRRQGGEQYFGPGTRLTVT.

This clone was seen only a few times. This chain uses TRBV6-1 with TRBJ2-3; 14 nucleotides align to TRBD2. The junction had 4 bases not matched to a gene; V was cut back by 4 bases and J by 1 base. Germline-derived CDR1 and CDR2 are MNHNS and SASEGT. The CDR3 spans 17 residues. The chain's CDR3 is CASSGLAGGPGTDTQYF. DNA for the CDR3: TGTGCCAGCAGTGGACTAGCGGGAGGGCCTGGCACAGATACGCAGTATTTT.

In this sample, this clone turned up a few times. The genes are TRBV4-1 and TRBJ1-6, with D unclear. The V end lost 4 bases, the J end lost 0 bases, and 10 bases lay between the germline ends. Germline CDR1 is MGHRA and CDR2 is YSYEKL. The CDR3 contains 16 residues. The CDR3 DNA reads TGCGCCAGCAGCCGGCTTGCATCCTCCTATAATTCACCCCTCCACTTT. Its translation is CASSRLASSYNSPLHF.

This clone appeared a few times. This chain links TRBV10-3 with TRBJ2-7; D uncertain. V lost 7 bases and J lost 3, with 13 bases in between. The CDR3 loop spans 13 amino acids. Germline values: CDR1 ENHRY, CDR2 SYGVKD. The CDR3 DNA is TGTGCCATCACTCTGGGCCTAAACTACGAGCAGTACTTC. As protein: CAITLGLNYEQYF.

This clone was counted between two and nine times. The V call is TRBV12-5, the J call TRBJ2-6, with 9 bases that match TRBD2. Losses at the gene ends were 6 bases for V and 0 bases for J; bases not matched to a gene: 6. The CDR3 runs to 17 residues. The germline gives CDR1 LGHNT, CDR2 FRNRAP. The CDR3 DNA reads TGTGCTAGTGGCCCTAGCGGGAACGTCTCTGGGGCCAACGTCCTGACTTTC. This gives the protein CASGPSGNVSGANVLTF.

This rearrangement joins TRBV11-3 to TRBJ2-1; TRBD2 aligns across 10 bases. The CDR3 extends over 16 amino acids. From germline, CDR1 is SGHNT and CDR2 YENEEA. V dropped 2 bases and J dropped 7; count of bases not matched to a gene: 8. The CDR3 DNA is TGTGCCAGCAGCTTAATAGCGGGAGGTCTGACAAATGAGCAGTTCTTC. Translating it yields CASSLIAGGLTNEQFF.

This clone came up once. J is TRBJ2-5 and V is TRBV9; weak D call: TRBD2 (6 bases). CDR3 length equals 15 residues. Per the germline V gene, CDR1 is SGDLS and CDR2 is YYNGEE. The germline V and J ends were trimmed by 0 bases and 3 bases, with 12 bases remaining between them. For the CDR3, the DNA is TGTGCCAGCAGCGTAGACGGGGGTCTGAAAGAGACCCAGTACTTC. It translates to CASSVDGGLKETQYF.

This clone was seen many times. CDR3 region: CASSQGRQDTQYF. CDR3 bases: TGTGCCAGCAGCCAAGGACGGCAAGATACGCAGTATTTT. The genes are TRBV14 and TRBJ2-3; D is undetermined. The CDR3 runs to 13 residues. Trimming removed 1 base from V and 5 bases from J, with 7 bases in between. Germline V gives CDR1 SGHDN, CDR2 FVKESK.

This chain connects TRBV30 to TRBJ1-2, with TRBD1 identical over 9 bases. CDR1 and CDR2 from the germline V gene are GTSNPN and SVGIG (reference sequence). J gave up 8 bases and V 2 bases, and 9 bases lay outside the gene matches. The CDR3 extends over 14 amino acids. CDR3 residues: CAWSSLTGGAGYTF. CDR3 DNA: TGTGCCTGGAGTTCCTTAACAGGGGGCGCAGGCTACACCTTC.

The chain couples TRBV4-3 to TRBJ2-3; 7 bases fit TRBD2. V trimming: 5 bases; J trimming: 2 bases; junction bases outside the gene matches: 7. This CDR3 is 15 amino acids long. CDR1 is LGHNA and CDR2 is YSLEER in the germline V gene. The CDR3 DNA reads TGCGCCAGCAGCGGCGTGGGACTATCCACAGATACGCAGTATTTT. The encoded protein is CASSGVGLSTDTQYF.

This chain connects TRBV29-1 to TRBJ1-1; D is undetermined. V was pared by 4 bases and J by 1 base, with 7 bases between. The germline gives CDR1 SQVTM, CDR2 ANQGSEA. The CDR3 contains 12 residues. Here the CDR3 DNA reads TGCAGCGTTGCGGACGGGAACACTGAAGCTTTCTTT. This gives the protein CSVADGNTEAFF.

CDR3 sequence: CSVEDSVGGRRTGYTF. The CDR3 bases are TGCAGCGTTGAAGATTCGGTAGGGGGGCGACGCACAGGCTACACCTTC. This chain uses TRBV29-1 with TRBJ1-2, with D perhaps matching TRBD1 (6 bases). Trimming took off 0 bases at V and 8 bases at J, with 22 bases between the two ends. The germline gives CDR1 SQVTM, CDR2 ANQGSEA. This CDR3 is 16 amino acids long.

The chain recombines TRBV14 with TRBJ1-2, with 8 bases fitting TRBD1. The CDR3 is 17 residues long. Germline values: CDR1 SGHDN, CDR2 FVKESK. Trimming cost V 5 bases and J 9 bases; bases outside gene matches: 20. The CDR3 is CASSIHAIRTGLLSYTF. The CDR3 DNA reads as TGTGCCAGCAGCATACATGCAATTCGGACAGGGCTTTTAAGCTACACCTTC.

This clone has just a few counts. For the CDR3, the DNA is TGTGCCAGCAGTGTGGCAGGGACCTACGAGCAGTACTTC. Protein: CASSVAGTYEQYF. The V and J genes are TRBV25-1 and TRBJ2-7; weak D call: TRBD1 (5 bases). The CDR3 has 13 residues. Germline loops: CDR1 MGHDK, CDR2 SYGVNS. Trimming took 4 bases from V and 2 from J, leaving 9 bases between them.

This chain connects TRBV15 to TRBJ2-4, with 7 nucleotides matching TRBD1. This CDR3 is built from 17 residues. Germline trimming cut 5 bases from V and 0 bases from J; bases unmatched to any gene: 10. Germline lookup yields CDR1 LNHNV and CDR2 YYDKDF (reference sequence). This CDR3 reads CATSAKTGPLAKNIQYF. The CDR3 nucleotides read TGTGCCACCAGCGCCAAGACAGGGCCATTAGCCAAAAACATTCAGTACTTC. The variable domain in full, completed from reference TRBV15 and TRBJ2-4, reads DAMVIQNPRYQVTQFGKPVTLSCSQTLNHNVMYWYQQKSSQAPKLLFHYYDKDFNNEADTPDNFQSRRPNTSFCFLDIRSPGLGDTAMYLCATSAKTGPLAKNIQYFGAGTRLSVL.

This clone turned up a few times. The rearrangement joins TRBV27 to TRBJ2-6; 8 bases line up with TRBD1. J was trimmed by 3 bases and V by 7 bases; bases with no gene match: 2. Germline CDR1 is MNHEY and CDR2 is SMNVEV (reference sequence). CDR3 length: 14 residues. This CDR3 is CASTTGDGANVLTF. As DNA, the CDR3 is TGTGCCAGCACGACAGGGGATGGGGCCAACGTCCTGACTTTC.

Many counts were recorded for this clone. Germline and junction disagree at one end, which may indicate a read error. The rearrangement links TRBV29-1 to TRBJ1-4, with 8 bases lining up with TRBD1. From germline, CDR1 is SQVTM and CDR2 ANQGSEA. This CDR3 region has 8 residues. For the CDR3, the DNA is TGCAGCGGCGGACAGGGAGTTTTT. This sequence encodes CSGGQGVF.

In this sample, this clone turned up a few times. The rearrangement joins TRBV7-6 to TRBJ2-5; D ambiguous. The V end was cut by 5 bases, the J end by 5 bases, with 6 bases between. Germline V gives CDR1 SGHVS, CDR2 FNYEAQ. The CDR3 runs to 11 residues. CDR3 DNA sequence: TGTGCCAGCAGCCCTGCGGAGACCCAGTACTTC. Its protein is CASSPAETQYF.

This clone occurred a few times. The chain employs TRBV2 and TRBJ1-2; tentative D call: TRBD1 (5 bases). Per the germline V gene, CDR1 is SNHLY and CDR2 is FYNNEI. CDR3 length: 13 amino acids. V lost 5 bases and J 2 bases, leaving 9 bases between the germline ends. The CDR3 spells CASSSTENYGYTF. CDR3 DNA sequence: TGTGCCAGCAGTTCGACAGAGAACTATGGCTACACCTTC.

The chain combines TRBV10-3 with TRBJ1-1; D gene ambiguous. Trimming took off 4 bases at V and 4 bases at J, with 10 bases between the two ends. Germline values: CDR1 ENHRY, CDR2 SYGVKD. The CDR3 loop spans 13 amino acids. DNA of the CDR3: TGTGCCATCAGTGGAGCGGGTATCACTGAAGCTTTCTTT. This codes for CAISGAGITEAFF.

This clone came up a few times. This chain uses TRBV19 with TRBJ1-1; D not certain. The CDR3 runs to 12 residues. Germline V lookup: CDR1 LNHDA, CDR2 SQIVND (reference sequence). V was trimmed by 7 bases and J by 10 bases, leaving 16 bases between them. CDR3 sequence (DNA): TGTGCCAGTACTCGGGATAACTGGGTAGCTTTCTTT. This gives the protein CASTRDNWVAFF.

The table lists this clone with a few counts. This chain joins TRBV4-2 and TRBJ2-3, with TRBD2 matching 7 bases. The J segment lost 2 bases and the V segment lost 0 bases, leaving 8 bases of the junction unmatched. The CDR3 is 17 amino acids. Germline CDR1 is LGHNA and CDR2 is YNFKEQ. CDR3 sequence (DNA): TGTGCCAGCAGCCAAGATCACGGGAGGTGGATCACAGATACGCAGTATTTT. Translating it yields CASSQDHGRWITDTQYF.

The genes are TRBV5-6 and TRBJ2-2; 8 positions agree with TRBD2. Trimming took 1 base from V and 1 from J; bases not matched to a gene: 0. The CDR3 runs to 15 residues. The germline V gene has CDR1 SGHDT and CDR2 YYEEEE. CDR3: CASSLLAGNTGELFF. The CDR3 nucleotides read TGTGCCAGCAGCTTGCTAGCGGGGAACACCGGGGAGCTGTTTTTT.

CDR3 sequence reads: CASSLELDTEAFF. The CDR3 coding sequence is TGTGCCAGCAGCTTAGAACTGGACACTGAAGCTTTCTTT. The chain employs TRBV7-9 and TRBJ1-1; no definite D call. Germline loops: CDR1 SEHNR, CDR2 FQNEAQ (reference sequence). The CDR3 sequence is 13 residues long. V was cut by 1 base and J by 3 bases, with 6 bases left in between.